This T cell receptor (beta chain) derives from a study of blood T cells in healthy people across ages. Whole-study findings and limits: CMV status of donors was not determined, possibly confounding expanded clonotype changes. Underestimates were what the diversity estimates from one million T cells were considered to be.

Alongside a J-beta primer mix, a sample-barcoded 5' primer served in a second PCR lasting about 7 to 12 cycles. There were at least 2.5 million CDR3-containing paired-end reads obtained from each sample. TCRdb independently ran MiXCR on the 5' RACE reads; one entry per CDR3 protein. The sample has 1.4 million to 1.5 million distinct CDR3 sequences; about 40% are singletons. In each sample, at least 7 million PBMCs were isolated. As for this clonotype: The antigen remains unidentified.

This clonotype was sampled from a young woman in good health. Sequenced material: blood.

CDR3 sequence (DNA): TGTGCCAGCAGCTTAGCGCGGTACAGGGGCACAGATACGCAGTATTTT. This codes for CASSLARYRGTDTQYF. The chain carries TRBV7-2 and TRBJ2-3; tentative D call: TRBD1 (6 bases). V shed 0 bases and J shed 1 base, with 11 bases lying between them. The CDR3 extends over 16 amino acids. Germline V gene sequence: CDR1 SGHTA, CDR2 FQGNSA.